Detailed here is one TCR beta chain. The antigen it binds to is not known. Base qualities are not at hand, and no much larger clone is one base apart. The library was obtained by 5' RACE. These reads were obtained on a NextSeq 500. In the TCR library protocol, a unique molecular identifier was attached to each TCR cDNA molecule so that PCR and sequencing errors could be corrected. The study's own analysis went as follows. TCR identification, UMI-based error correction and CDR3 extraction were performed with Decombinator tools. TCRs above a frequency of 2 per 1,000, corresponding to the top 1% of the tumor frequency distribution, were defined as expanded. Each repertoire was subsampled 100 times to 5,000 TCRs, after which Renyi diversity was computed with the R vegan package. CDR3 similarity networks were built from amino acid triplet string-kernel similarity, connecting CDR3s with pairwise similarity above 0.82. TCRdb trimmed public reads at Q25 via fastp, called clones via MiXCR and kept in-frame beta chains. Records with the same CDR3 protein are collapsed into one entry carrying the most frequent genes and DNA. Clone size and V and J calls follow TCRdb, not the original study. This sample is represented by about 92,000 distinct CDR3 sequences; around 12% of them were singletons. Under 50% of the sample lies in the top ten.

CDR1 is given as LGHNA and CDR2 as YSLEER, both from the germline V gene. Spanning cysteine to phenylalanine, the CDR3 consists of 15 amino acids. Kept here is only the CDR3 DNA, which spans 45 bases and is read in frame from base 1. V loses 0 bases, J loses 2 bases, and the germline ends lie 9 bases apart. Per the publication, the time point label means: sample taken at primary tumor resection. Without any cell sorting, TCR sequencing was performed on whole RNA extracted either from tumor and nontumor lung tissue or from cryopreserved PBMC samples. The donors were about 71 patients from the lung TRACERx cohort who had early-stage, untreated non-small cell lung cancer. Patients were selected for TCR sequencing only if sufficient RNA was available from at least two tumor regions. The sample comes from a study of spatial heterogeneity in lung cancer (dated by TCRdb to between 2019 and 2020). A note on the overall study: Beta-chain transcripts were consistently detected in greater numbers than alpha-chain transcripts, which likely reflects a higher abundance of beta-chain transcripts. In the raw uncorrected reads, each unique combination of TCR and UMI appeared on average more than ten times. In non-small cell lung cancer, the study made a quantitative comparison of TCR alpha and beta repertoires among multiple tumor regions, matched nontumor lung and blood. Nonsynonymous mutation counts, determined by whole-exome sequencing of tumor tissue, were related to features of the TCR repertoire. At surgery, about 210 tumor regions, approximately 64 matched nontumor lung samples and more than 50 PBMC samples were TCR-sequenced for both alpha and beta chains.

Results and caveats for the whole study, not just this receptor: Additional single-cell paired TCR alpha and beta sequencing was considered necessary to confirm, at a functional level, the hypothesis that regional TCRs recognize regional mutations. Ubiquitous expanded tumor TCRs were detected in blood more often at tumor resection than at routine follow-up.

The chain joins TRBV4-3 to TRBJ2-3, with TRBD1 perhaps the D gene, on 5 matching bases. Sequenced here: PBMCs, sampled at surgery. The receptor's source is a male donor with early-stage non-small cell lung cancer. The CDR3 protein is CASSQEGAITDTQYF. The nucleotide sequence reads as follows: TGCGCCAGCAGCCAAGAAGGGGCGATCACAGATACGCAGTATTTT.